This T cell receptor (beta chain) was captured by sequencing in a study of cytomegalovirus exposure and HLA in healthy donors. Overall study findings and caveats: An analysis done earlier found most TCR beta V segments productive about 87% or about 30% of the time. Most TCR sequences showed up rarely, but some public TCRs showed up in many donors. The authors judged a highly shared variant cluster likely a sequencing artifact.

Trimming pared 5 bases from V and 3 bases from J, leaving 16 bases between. The germline gives CDR1 MDHEN, CDR2 SYDVKM. The CDR3 spans 15 residues. Both 60 Vbeta primers and 13 Jbeta primers went into the PCR. Method: immunoSEQ multiplex PCR; TCRdb's copy keeps in-frame clones and lacks some. The sample includes fewer than 120,000 clones, about 86% of them seen just once. Worth noting for this clone: As yet, its antigen is unknown.

V gene TRBV28 combines with J gene TRBJ1-2, with D perhaps matching TRBD1 (6 bases). Source material: PBMCs. This TCR was recovered from a man aged 40-49 years in good health and CMV-seronegative. CDR3: CASSPTGIRDYGYTF. The CDR3 DNA is TGTGCCAGCAGTCCTACAGGGATCCGGGACTATGGCTACACCTTC.